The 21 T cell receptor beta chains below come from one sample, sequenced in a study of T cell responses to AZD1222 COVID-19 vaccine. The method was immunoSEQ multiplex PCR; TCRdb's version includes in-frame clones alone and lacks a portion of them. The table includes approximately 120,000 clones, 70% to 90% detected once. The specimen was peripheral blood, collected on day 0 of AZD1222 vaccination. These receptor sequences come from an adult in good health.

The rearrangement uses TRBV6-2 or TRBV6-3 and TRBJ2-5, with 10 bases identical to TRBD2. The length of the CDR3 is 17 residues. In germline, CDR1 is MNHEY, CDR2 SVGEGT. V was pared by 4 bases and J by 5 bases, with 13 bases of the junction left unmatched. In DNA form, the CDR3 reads TGTGCCAGCAGTTCCCGGGCCCAGCGGGGGGGCGGGGAGACCCAGTACTTC. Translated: CASSSRAQRGGGETQYF.

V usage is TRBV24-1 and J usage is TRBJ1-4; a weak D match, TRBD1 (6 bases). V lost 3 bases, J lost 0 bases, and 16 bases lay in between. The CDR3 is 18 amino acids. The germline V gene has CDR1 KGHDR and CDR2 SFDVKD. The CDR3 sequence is CATSDLPGQPATNEKLFF. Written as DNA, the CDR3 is TGTGCCACCAGTGATCTTCCAGGACAGCCTGCAACTAATGAAAAACTGTTTTTT.

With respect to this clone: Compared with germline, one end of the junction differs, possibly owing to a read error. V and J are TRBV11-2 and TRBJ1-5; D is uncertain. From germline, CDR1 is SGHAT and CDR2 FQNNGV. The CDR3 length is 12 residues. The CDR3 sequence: CASSPTTRYPAF. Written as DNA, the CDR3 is TGTGCCAGCAGCCCTACCACGAGGTACCCAGCATTT.

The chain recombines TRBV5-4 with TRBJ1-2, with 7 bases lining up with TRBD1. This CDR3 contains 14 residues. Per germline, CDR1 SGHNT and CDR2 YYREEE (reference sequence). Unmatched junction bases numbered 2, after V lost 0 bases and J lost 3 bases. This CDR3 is CASSLGQGDYGYTF. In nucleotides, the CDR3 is TGTGCCAGCAGCTTGGGGCAGGGGGACTATGGCTACACCTTC. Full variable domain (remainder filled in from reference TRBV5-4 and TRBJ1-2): ETGVTQSPTHLIKTRGQQVTLRCSSQSGHNTVSWYQQALGQGPQFIFQYYREEENGRGNFPPRFSGLQFPNYSSELNVNALELDDSALYLCASSLGQGDYGYTFGSGTRLTVV.

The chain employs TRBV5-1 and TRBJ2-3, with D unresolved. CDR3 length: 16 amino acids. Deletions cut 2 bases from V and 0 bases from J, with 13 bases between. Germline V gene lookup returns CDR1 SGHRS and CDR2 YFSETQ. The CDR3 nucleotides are TGCGCCAGCAGCTTAGGACCCCCTCCCAGCACAGATACGCAGTATTTT. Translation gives CASSLGPPPSTDTQYF.

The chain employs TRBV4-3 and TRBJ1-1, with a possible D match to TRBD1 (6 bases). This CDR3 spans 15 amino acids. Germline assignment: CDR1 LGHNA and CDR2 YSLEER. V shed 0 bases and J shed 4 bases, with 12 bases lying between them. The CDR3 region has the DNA TGCGCCAGCAGCCAAGAGTTAGGGGGAGGCACTGAAGCTTTCTTT. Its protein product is CASSQELGGGTEAFF.

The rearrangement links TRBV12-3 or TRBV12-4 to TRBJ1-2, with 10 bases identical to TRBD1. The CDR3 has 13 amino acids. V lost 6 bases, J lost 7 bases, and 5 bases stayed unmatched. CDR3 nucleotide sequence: TGTGCCAGCAGACCTCGGACAGGGGGTGGCTACACCTTC. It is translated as CASRPRTGGGYTF.

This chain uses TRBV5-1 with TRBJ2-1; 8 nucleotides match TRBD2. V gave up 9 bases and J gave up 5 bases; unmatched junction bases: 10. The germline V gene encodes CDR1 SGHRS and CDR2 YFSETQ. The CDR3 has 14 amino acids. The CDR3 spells CATSRRGGHNEQFF. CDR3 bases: TGCGCCACCTCAAGACGGGGGGGCCACAATGAGCAGTTCTTC. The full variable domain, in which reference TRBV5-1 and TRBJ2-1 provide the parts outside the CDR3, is KAGVTQTPRYLIKTRGQQVTLSCSPISGHRSVSWYQQTPGQGLQFLFEYFSETQRNKGNFPGRFSGRQFSNSRSEMNVSTLELGDSALYLCATSRRGGHNEQFFGPGTRLTVL.

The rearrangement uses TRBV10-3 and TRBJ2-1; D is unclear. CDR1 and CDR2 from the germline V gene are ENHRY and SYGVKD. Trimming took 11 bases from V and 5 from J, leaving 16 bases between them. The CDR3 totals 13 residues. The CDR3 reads CAAQPNGDNEQFF. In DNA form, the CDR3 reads TGTGCCGCGCAGCCTAATGGTGACAATGAGCAGTTCTTC.

CDR3 sequence (DNA): TGTGCCAGCAGAACCGGGGGATTCAATGAGCAGTTCTTC. Encoded protein: CASRTGGFNEQFF. The V gene is TRBV6-5, the J gene TRBJ2-1, with D perhaps matching TRBD2 (6 bases). The germline CDR1 and CDR2 sequences are MNHEY and SVGAGI. This CDR3 comprises 13 residues. Between the trimmed V and J ends, which lost 6 bases and 6 bases, there was a span of 12 bases.

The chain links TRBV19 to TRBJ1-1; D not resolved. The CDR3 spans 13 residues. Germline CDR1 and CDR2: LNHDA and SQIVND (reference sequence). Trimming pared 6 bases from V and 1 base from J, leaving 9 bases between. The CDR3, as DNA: TGTGCCAGTAGGAGAACAGAGAACACTGAAGCTTTCTTT. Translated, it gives CASRRTENTEAFF.

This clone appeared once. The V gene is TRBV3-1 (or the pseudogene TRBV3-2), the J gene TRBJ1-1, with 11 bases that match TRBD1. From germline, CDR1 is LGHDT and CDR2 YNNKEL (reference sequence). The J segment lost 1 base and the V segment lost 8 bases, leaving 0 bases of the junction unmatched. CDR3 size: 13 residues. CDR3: CASGQGANTEAFF. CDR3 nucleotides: TGTGCCAGCGGACAGGGGGCGAACACTGAAGCTTTCTTT.

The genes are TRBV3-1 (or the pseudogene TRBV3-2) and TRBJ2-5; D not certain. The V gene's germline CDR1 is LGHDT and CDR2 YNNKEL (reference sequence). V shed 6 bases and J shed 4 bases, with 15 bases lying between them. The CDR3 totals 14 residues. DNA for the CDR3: TGTGCCAGCAGTACCCTTAGTGGGCGAGAGACCCAGTACTTC. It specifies CASSTLSGRETQYF.

CDR3: CASSAYTRGSPLHF. The CDR3 DNA is TGTGCCAGCAGCGCATATACCCGGGGTTCACCCCTCCACTTT. V and J are TRBV2 and TRBJ1-6; D is undetermined. Germline values: CDR1 SNHLY, CDR2 FYNNEI. CDR3 length: 14 residues. The V and J ends lost 6 bases and 9 bases respectively, with 15 bases between them.

The CDR3 nucleotides are TGTGCCAGCAGTCCCTTCCGGGACAATGAGCAGTTCTTC. Residues: CASSPFRDNEQFF. V and J are TRBV12-3 or TRBV12-4 and TRBJ2-1; D ambiguous. V lost 5 bases and J lost 5, with 10 bases in between. CDR3 size: 13 residues.

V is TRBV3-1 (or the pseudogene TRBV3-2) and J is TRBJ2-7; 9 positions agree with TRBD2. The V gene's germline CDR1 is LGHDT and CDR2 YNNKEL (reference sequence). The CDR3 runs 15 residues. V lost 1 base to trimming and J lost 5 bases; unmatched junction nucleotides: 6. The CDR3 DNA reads TGTGCCAGCAGCCAAGGGGGGCTAGCGGGAAACGAGCAGTACTTC. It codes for CASSQGGLAGNEQYF.

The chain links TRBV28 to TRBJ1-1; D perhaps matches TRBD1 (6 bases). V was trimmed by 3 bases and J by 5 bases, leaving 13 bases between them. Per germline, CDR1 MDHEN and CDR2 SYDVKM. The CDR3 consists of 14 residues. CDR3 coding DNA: TGTGCCAGCAGTTTGGTAGGGGGTTCTACTGAAGCTTTCTTT. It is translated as CASSLVGGSTEAFF.

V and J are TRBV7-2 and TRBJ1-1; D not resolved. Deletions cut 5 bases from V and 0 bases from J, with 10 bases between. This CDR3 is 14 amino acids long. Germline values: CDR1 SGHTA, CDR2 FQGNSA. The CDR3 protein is CASSPNNLNTEAFF. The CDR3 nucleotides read TGTGCCAGCAGCCCCAACAATTTGAACACTGAAGCTTTCTTT.

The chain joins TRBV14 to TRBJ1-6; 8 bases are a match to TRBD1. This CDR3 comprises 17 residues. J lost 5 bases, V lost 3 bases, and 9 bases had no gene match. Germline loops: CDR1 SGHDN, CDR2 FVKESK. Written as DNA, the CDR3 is TGTGCCAGCAGCCAGACCGGGACAGGCGCTAATAATTCACCCCTCCACTTT. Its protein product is CASSQTGTGANNSPLHF. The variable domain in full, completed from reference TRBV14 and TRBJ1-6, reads EAGVTQFPSHSVIEKGQTVTLRCDPISGHDNLYWYRRVMGKEIKFLLHFVKESKQDESGMPNNRFLAERTGGTYSTLKVQPAELEDSGVYFCASSQTGTGANNSPLHFGNGTRLTVT.

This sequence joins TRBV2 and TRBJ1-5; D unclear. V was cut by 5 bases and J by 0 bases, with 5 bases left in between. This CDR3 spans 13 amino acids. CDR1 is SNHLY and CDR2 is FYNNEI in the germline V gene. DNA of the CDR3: TGTGCCAGCAGTCGCGATAGCAATCAGCCCCAGCATTTT. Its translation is CASSRDSNQPQHF.

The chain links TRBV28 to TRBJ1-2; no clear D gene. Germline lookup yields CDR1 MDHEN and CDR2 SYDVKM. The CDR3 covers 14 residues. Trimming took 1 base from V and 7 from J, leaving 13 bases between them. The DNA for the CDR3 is TGTGCCAGCAGTTTATATTCCCTAACCTCTGGCTACACCTTC. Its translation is CASSLYSLTSGYTF.